This TCR beta chain is drawn from a study of T cells in Graves' hyperthyroidism and ophthalmopathy. Points from the study as a whole: With a median lead of 6.5 months before onset, the model predicted ophthalmopathy. Among clonotypes expanded in thyroid above 0.001, most were also found in blood.

The CDR3 regions of TCR beta were amplified from RNA transcripts. First-round RT-PCR targeting the TCR CDR3 was performed with the HTBI primer set. Each CDR3 protein is one row after TCRdb ran MiXCR on the multiplex PCR reads. The table lists 400,000 to 500,000 distinct CDR3 sequences, around 15% of them singletons. At least 3 on the Clinical Activity Score was recorded for ophthalmopathy patients, who also had NOSPECS grade at least 4 and duration under 3 months. In regard to this clonotype: What it recognizes is unknown.

Germline CDR1 SGHTA, CDR2 FQGNSA. The germline V and J ends were trimmed by 1 base and 3 bases, with 5 bases remaining between them. The CDR3 consists of 13 residues. V gene TRBV7-2 combines with J gene TRBJ2-3; D unclear. This TCR was sampled from a man aged 18 to 29 with Graves' ophthalmopathy. The sample consisted of blood. The CDR3 coding sequence is TGTGCCAGCAGCTTAGAAAGGACAGATACGCAGTATTTT. Its translation is CASSLERTDTQYF.